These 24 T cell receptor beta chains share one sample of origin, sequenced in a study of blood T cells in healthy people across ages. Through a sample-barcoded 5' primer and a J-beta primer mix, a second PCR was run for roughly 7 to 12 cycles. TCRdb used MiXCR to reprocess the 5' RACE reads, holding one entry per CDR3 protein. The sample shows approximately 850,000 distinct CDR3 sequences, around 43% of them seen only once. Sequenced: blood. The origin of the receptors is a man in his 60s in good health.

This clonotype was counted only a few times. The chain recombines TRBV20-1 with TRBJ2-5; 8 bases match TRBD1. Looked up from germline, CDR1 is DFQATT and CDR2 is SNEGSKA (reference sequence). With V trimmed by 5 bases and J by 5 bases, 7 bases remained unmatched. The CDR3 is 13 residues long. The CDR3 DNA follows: TGCAGTGCTGGACAGGGCAGAGGGGAGACCCAGTACTTC. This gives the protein CSAGQGRGETQYF.

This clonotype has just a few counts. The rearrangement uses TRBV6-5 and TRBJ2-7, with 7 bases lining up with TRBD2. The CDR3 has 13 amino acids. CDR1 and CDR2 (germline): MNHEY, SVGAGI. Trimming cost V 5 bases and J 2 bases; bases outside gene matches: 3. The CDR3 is CASSTAGAYEQYF. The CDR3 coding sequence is TGTGCCAGCAGTACCGCGGGGGCCTACGAGCAGTACTTC.

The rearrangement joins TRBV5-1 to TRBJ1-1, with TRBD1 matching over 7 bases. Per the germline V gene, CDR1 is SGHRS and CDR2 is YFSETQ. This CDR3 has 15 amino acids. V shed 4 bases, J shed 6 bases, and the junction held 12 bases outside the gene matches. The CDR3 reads CASSHPTGQGAEAFF. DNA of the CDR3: TGCGCCAGCAGCCACCCGACAGGGCAAGGCGCTGAAGCTTTCTTT.

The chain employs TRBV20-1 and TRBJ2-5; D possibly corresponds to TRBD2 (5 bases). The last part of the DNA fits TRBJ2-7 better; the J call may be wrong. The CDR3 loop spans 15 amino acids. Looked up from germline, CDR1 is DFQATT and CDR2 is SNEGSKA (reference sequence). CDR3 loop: CSAPTRVGSPHEQYF. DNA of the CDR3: TGCAGTGCTCCTACTAGAGTGGGATCCCCCCACGAGCAGTACTTC.

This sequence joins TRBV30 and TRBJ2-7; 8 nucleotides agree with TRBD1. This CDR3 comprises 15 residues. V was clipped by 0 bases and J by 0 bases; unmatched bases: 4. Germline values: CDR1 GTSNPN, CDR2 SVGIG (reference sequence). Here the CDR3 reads CAWSVGQVSSYEQYF. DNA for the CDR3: TGTGCCTGGAGTGTGGGACAGGTTAGCTCCTACGAGCAGTACTTC.

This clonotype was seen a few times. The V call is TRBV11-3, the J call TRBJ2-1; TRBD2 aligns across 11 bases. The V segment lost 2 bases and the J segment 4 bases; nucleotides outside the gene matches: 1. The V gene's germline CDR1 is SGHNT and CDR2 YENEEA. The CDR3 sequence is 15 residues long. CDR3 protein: CASSLTSGRYNEQFF. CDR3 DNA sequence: TGTGCCAGCAGCTTAACTAGCGGGAGATACAATGAGCAGTTCTTC.

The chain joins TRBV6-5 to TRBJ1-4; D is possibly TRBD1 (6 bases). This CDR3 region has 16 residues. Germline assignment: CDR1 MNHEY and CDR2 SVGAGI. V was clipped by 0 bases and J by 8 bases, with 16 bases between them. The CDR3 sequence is CASSYSSQGMREKLFF. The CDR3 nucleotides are TGTGCCAGCAGTTACTCGAGCCAGGGGATGAGAGAAAAACTGTTTTTT.

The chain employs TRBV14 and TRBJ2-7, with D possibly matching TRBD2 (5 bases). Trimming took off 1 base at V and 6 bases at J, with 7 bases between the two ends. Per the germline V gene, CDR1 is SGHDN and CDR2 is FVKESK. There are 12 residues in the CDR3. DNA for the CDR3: TGTGCCAGCAGCCAAGGAGGGTTCGAGCAGTACTTC. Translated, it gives CASSQGGFEQYF.

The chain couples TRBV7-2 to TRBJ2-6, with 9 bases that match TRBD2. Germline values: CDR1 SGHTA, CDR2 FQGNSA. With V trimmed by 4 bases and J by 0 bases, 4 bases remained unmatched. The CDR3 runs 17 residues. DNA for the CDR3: TGTGCCAGCAGCTACAGCGGGGGGTACTCTGGGGCCAACGTCCTGACTTTC. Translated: CASSYSGGYSGANVLTF.

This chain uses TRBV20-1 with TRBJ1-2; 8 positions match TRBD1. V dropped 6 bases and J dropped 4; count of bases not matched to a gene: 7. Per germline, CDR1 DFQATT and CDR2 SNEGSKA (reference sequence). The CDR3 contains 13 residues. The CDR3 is CSAKTGVAYGYTF. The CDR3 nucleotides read TGCAGTGCCAAGACAGGGGTGGCCTATGGCTACACCTTC.

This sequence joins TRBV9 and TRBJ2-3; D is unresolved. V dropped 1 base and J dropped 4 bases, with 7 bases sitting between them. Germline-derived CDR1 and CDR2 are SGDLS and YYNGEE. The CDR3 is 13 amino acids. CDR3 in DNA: TGTGCCAGCAGCGTACTTCGGCCAGATACGCAGTATTTT. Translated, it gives CASSVLRPDTQYF.

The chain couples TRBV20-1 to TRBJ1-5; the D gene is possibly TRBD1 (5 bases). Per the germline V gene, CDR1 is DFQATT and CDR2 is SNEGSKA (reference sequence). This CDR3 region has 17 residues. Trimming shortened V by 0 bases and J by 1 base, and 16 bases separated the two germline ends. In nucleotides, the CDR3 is TGCAGTGCTAGAGATCCCTCACAGGTCGGGAGCAATCAGCCCCAGCATTTT. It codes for CSARDPSQVGSNQPQHF.

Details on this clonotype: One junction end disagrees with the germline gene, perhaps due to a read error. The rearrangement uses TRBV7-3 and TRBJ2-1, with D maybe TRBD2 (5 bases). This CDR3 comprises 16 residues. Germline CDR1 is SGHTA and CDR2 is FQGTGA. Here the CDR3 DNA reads TGTGCCAGCAGCTTAGAAGCGGATCCCTCCTGCAATGAGCAGTTCTTC. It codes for CASSLEADPSCNEQFF.

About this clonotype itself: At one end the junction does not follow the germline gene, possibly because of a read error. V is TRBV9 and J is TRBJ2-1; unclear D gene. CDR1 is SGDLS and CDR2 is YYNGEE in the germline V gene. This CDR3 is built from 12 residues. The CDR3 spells CASSVEWGEQFF. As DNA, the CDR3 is TGTGCTAGCAGCGTAGAATGGGGTGAGCAGTTCTTC.

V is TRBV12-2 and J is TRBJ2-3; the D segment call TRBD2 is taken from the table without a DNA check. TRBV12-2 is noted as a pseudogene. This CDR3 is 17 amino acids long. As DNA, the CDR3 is TGTGCAAGTCGCTTAGCGCTCCGACTAGCGGTCACAGATACGCAGTATTTT. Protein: CASRLALRLAVTDTQYF.

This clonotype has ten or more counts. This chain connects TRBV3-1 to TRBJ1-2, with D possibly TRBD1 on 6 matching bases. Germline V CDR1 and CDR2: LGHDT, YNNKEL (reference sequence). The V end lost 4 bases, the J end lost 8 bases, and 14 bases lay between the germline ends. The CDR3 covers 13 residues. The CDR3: CASSPDSQLGYTF. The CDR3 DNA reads TGTGCCAGCAGCCCGGACAGCCAGCTGGGCTACACCTTC.

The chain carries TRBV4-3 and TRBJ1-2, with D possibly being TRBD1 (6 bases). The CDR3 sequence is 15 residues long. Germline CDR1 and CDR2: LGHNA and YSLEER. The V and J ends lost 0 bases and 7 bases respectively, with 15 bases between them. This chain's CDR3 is CASSQDRGGDSGYTF. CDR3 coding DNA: TGCGCCAGCAGCCAAGATCGGGGGGGCGATAGTGGCTACACCTTC.

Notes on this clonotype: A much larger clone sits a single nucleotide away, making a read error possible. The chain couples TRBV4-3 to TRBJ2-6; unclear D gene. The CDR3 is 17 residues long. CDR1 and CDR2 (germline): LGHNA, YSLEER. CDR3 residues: CVSSQEYRVSGANVLTF. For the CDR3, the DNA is TGCGTCAGCAGCCAAGAGTACCGAGTCTCTGGGGCCAACGTCCTGACTTTC.

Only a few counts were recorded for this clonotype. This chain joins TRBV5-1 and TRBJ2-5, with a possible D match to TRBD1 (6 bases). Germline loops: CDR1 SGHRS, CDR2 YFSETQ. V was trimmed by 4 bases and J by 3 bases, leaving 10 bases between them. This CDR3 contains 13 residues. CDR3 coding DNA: TGCGCCAGCAGCAAACAGGGAGAAGAGACCCAGTACTTC. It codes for CASSKQGEETQYF.

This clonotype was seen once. Here the CDR3 DNA reads TGCAGTGCTAGCCCTTTCGGGACTAGCGGGGAGATCACAGATACGCAGTATTTT. Protein: CSASPFGTSGEITDTQYF. The chain combines TRBV20-1 with TRBJ2-3; TRBD2 matches at 13 bases. Germline V lookup: CDR1 DFQATT, CDR2 SNEGSKA (reference sequence). V lost 3 bases, J lost 2 bases, and 11 bases stayed unmatched. CDR3 length: 18 residues.

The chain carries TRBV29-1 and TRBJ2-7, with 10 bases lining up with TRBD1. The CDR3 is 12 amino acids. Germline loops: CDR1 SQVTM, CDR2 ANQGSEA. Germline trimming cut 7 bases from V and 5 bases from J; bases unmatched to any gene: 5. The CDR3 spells CSGRTGGNEQYF. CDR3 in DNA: TGCAGCGGGAGGACAGGGGGTAACGAGCAGTACTTC.

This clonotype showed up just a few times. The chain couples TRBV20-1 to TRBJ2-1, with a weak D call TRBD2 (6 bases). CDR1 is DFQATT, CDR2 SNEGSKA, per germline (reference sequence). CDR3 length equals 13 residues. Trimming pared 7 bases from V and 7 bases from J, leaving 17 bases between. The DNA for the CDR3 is TGCAGTGAAAAGCTGTCAGGGAGGAATGAGCAGTTCTTC. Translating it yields CSEKLSGRNEQFF.

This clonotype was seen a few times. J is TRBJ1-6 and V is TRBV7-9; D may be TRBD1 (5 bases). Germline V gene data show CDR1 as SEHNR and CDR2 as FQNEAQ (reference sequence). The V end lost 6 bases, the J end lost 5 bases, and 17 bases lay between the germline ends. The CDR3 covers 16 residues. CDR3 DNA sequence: TGTGCCAGCAGGTCCTCCGGGACGGCAAATAATTCACCCCTCCACTTT. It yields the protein CASRSSGTANNSPLHF.

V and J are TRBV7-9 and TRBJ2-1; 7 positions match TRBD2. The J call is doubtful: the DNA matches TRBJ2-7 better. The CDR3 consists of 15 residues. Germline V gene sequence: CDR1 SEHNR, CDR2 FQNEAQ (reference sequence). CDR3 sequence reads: CASSLGSGIYNEQYF. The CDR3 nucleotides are TGTGCCAGCAGCCTAGGGAGCGGGATCTACAATGAGCAGTACTTC.